The sequence of this T cell receptor beta chain was determined in a study of T-cell memory formation after mild COVID-19. V lost 0 bases to trimming and J lost 4 bases, with 14 bases between them. The V gene's germline CDR1 is SGDLS and CDR2 YYNGEE. This CDR3 is built from 16 residues. TCRdb itself ran the 5' RACE reads through MiXCR, one entry per CDR3 protein. The repertoire holds 470,000 or so distinct CDR3 sequences, with 25% as singletons. The receptor was isolated from an adult woman who had mild COVID-19 (a few samples of this study predate the infection). Cell type and time point are not known. Sample: PBMCs or a T cell subset sorted from them (not recorded which). V usage is TRBV9 and J usage is TRBJ2-1; tentatively, D is TRBD2 (5 bases). CDR3 nucleotide sequence: TGTGCCAGCAGCGTAGCGGCGGGTGTCGTATACAATGAGCAGTTCTTC. It encodes CASSVAAGVVYNEQFF.